Following are 22 T cell receptor beta chains from one sample sequenced in a study of OX40 agonist ivuxolimab in advanced cancers. Here immunoSEQ multiplex PCR was the method, and the copy in TCRdb shows in-frame clones only, minus some. Among tens of thousands of clones listed, around 84% were seen once. The source material was CD4+ or CD8+ T cells sorted from blood, sampled in a trial of the OX40 agonist ivuxolimab. The origin of the receptors is an adult with an advanced solid tumor such as melanoma, head and neck, liver or kidney cancer.

The gene calls are TRBV20-1 and TRBJ2-5, with a weak D call TRBD2 (5 bases). Deletions cut 6 bases from V and 7 bases from J, with 12 bases between. In germline, CDR1 is DFQATT, CDR2 SNEGSKA (reference sequence). The CDR3 has 11 amino acids. Written as DNA, the CDR3 is TGCAGTGCCTCGACGGGGTGGACCCAGTACTTC. It encodes CSASTGWTQYF.

The chain uses TRBV7-9 and TRBJ2-1; D gene uncertain. V lost 6 bases and J 9 bases, leaving 12 bases between the germline ends. Germline CDR1 is SEHNR and CDR2 is FQNEAQ (reference sequence). This CDR3 has 12 amino acids. CDR3 in amino acids: CASSLQRTEQFF. The CDR3 DNA sequence: TGTGCCAGCAGTTTACAGAGAACTGAGCAGTTCTTC.

This clone was seen only a few times. The chain joins TRBV28 to TRBJ1-4, with D uncertain. Germline loops: CDR1 MDHEN, CDR2 SYDVKM. The CDR3 has 14 residues. The V end was cut by 3 bases, the J end by 8 bases, with 13 bases between. Written as DNA, the CDR3 is TGTGCCAGCAGTTTCGGGCAGGCAAGGGAAAAACTGTTTTTT. Its translation: CASSFGQAREKLFF.

This clone was counted once. The rearrangement joins TRBV6-5 to TRBJ2-1; the D gene is possibly TRBD1 (6 bases). Per the germline V gene, CDR1 is MNHEY and CDR2 is SVGAGI. CDR3 length equals 16 residues. V was shortened by 0 bases and J by 5 bases, with 14 bases between the two germline ends. This CDR3 is CASSYSVGAGDNEQFF. The CDR3 coding sequence is TGTGCCAGCAGTTACTCTGTCGGGGCAGGGGACAATGAGCAGTTCTTC.

The chain has TRBV19 and TRBJ1-1, with 7 nucleotides matching TRBD1. Losses at the gene ends were 7 bases for V and 6 bases for J; bases not matched to a gene: 14. The CDR3 loop spans 15 amino acids. Germline V gene sequence: CDR1 LNHDA, CDR2 SQIVND (reference sequence). CDR3 sequence: CASIEGGTVTPEAFF. The CDR3 DNA is TGTGCCAGTATCGAAGGAGGGACAGTAACCCCTGAAGCTTTCTTT.

This clone was observed a single time. The chain is built from TRBV6-6 and TRBJ2-7; D remains ambiguous. The CDR3 runs 13 residues. Trimming stripped 4 bases from V and 7 bases from J, with 14 bases between. Looked up from germline, CDR1 is MNHNY and CDR2 is SVGAGI (reference sequence). This CDR3 reads CASSSLDAPEQYF. In DNA form, the CDR3 reads TGTGCCAGCAGTTCCCTCGACGCCCCGGAGCAGTACTTC.

The genes are TRBV21-1 and TRBJ2-3; the table assigns TRBD2, which was not confirmed against the DNA. TRBV21-1 represents a pseudogene. The CDR3 consists of 16 residues. CDR3 coding DNA: TGTGCCAGCCGGACTAGCGGGGGCAAAAGGACAGATACGCAGTATTTT. Its protein product is CASRTSGGKRTDTQYF.

This chain joins TRBV7-6 and TRBJ2-2; D is uncertain. CDR3 length: 13 amino acids. The V and J ends lost 1 base and 6 bases respectively, with 6 bases between them. The germline CDR1 and CDR2 sequences are SGHVS and FNYEAQ. Written as DNA, the CDR3 is TGTGCCAGCAGCTTAGTTTATTCCGGGGAGCTGTTTTTT. Residues: CASSLVYSGELFF.

The CDR3 sequence is CASSSPGSYEQYF. The CDR3 DNA reads TGTGCCAGCAGCTCCCCTGGCTCCTACGAGCAGTACTTC. The V gene is TRBV7-3, the J gene TRBJ2-7; D ambiguous. The CDR3 extends over 13 amino acids. The V gene lost 4 bases and the J gene lost 0 bases, with 7 bases spanning the gap. Per germline, CDR1 SGHTA and CDR2 FQGTGA.

The chain couples TRBV19 to TRBJ1-3, with a tentative D call TRBD1 (5 bases). This CDR3 is 14 amino acids long. Germline V lookup: CDR1 LNHDA, CDR2 SQIVND (reference sequence). V was trimmed by 8 bases and J by 0 bases, leaving 11 bases between them. The CDR3 sequence: CASSGYYSGNTIYF. Here the CDR3 DNA reads TGTGCCAGTTCAGGGTACTACTCTGGAAACACCATATATTTT.

The chain couples TRBV7-6 to TRBJ2-2; the match to TRBD2 covers 7 bases. Per the germline V gene, CDR1 is SGHVS and CDR2 is FNYEAQ. V lost 5 bases, J lost 1 base, and 4 bases stayed unmatched. The CDR3 runs to 15 residues. CDR3 coding DNA: TGTGCCAGCAGCAACAGCGGGGTGAACACCGGGGAGCTGTTTTTT. Encoded protein: CASSNSGVNTGELFF.

This clone was recorded a few times. The chain employs TRBV7-2 and TRBJ2-2, with 8 bases fitting TRBD2. The germline gives CDR1 SGHTA, CDR2 FQGNSA. This CDR3 comprises 16 residues. With V trimmed by 1 base and J by 5 bases, 6 bases remained unmatched. CDR3 loop: CASSLGGTRKTGELFF. Here the CDR3 DNA reads TGTGCCAGCAGCTTAGGTGGGACTAGGAAGACCGGGGAGCTGTTTTTT.

The chain couples TRBV5-4 to TRBJ1-2, with D perhaps TRBD1 (5 bases). V was cut by 5 bases and J by 8 bases, with 19 bases left in between. The CDR3 is 14 amino acids. Germline lookup yields CDR1 SGHNT and CDR2 YYREEE (reference sequence). The CDR3: CASRRGTLLFGYTF. The CDR3 nucleotides read TGTGCCAGCAGGAGGGGAACCCTCCTTTTCGGCTACACCTTC.

The chain recombines TRBV15 with TRBJ2-3; a weak D match, TRBD2 (6 bases). Trimming removed 8 bases from V and 3 bases from J, with 12 bases in between. This CDR3 has 13 residues. Germline CDR1 and CDR2: LNHNV and YYDKDF (reference sequence). CDR3 sequence: CATRAGTTDTQYF. The CDR3 DNA reads as TGTGCCACCCGCGCAGGGACTACAGATACGCAGTATTTT.

The chain uses TRBV27 and TRBJ2-7; 7 bases map to TRBD1. The CDR3 is 13 amino acids. Per germline, CDR1 MNHEY and CDR2 SMNVEV (reference sequence). The CDR3 DNA is TGTGCTTCTGGGGCAGGGGGCTCCTACGAGCAGTACTTC. Protein sequence: CASGAGGSYEQYF.

The rearrangement links TRBV4-1 to TRBJ2-7; 8 bases fit TRBD1. Per germline, CDR1 MGHRA and CDR2 YSYEKL. The V segment lost 4 bases and the J segment 4 bases; nucleotides outside the gene matches: 9. The CDR3 has 15 residues. The CDR3: CASSLRQGIGYEQYF. The CDR3 region has the DNA TGCGCCAGCAGCCTTCGACAGGGGATAGGGTACGAGCAGTACTTC.

The V gene is TRBV18, the J gene TRBJ2-3, with 8 bases lining up with TRBD1. The ends lost 2 bases at V and 4 bases at J; junction bases unmatched: 5. Looked up from germline, CDR1 is KGHSH and CDR2 is LQKENI. The CDR3 is 15 residues long. As DNA, the CDR3 is TGTGCCAGCTCACCAGCAGGGGGCGCGGCAGATACGCAGTATTTT. Its translation is CASSPAGGAADTQYF.

This clone occurred once. The chain recombines TRBV7-2 with TRBJ2-3, with a possible D match to TRBD2 (5 bases). The ends were cut back, 5 bases at V and 3 bases at J, with 9 bases in the middle. The CDR3 has 13 residues. Germline CDR1 is SGHTA and CDR2 is FQGNSA. This CDR3 reads CASSPRRTDTQYF. CDR3 bases: TGTGCCAGCAGCCCGCGGAGGACAGATACGCAGTATTTT.

J is TRBJ1-6 and V is TRBV30, with unresolved D. The V end was cut by 1 base, the J end by 10 bases, with 11 bases between. The germline CDR1 and CDR2 sequences are GTSNPN and SVGIG (reference sequence). The CDR3 contains 13 residues. The CDR3 sequence is CAWSGRLDSPLHF. In DNA, the CDR3 is TGTGCCTGGAGTGGTCGTTTAGACTCACCCCTCCACTTT.

This chain uses TRBV7-2 with TRBJ2-7, with a weak D call TRBD2 (6 bases). CDR1 is SGHTA, CDR2 FQGNSA, per germline. The CDR3 spans 16 residues. The V end lost 5 bases, the J end lost 3 bases, and 20 bases lay between the germline ends. CDR3 DNA: TGTGCCAGCAGCCCAGGTGTCGGGGGAGAAGGCTACGAGCAGTACTTC. Its protein is CASSPGVGGEGYEQYF.

The V call is TRBV6-5, the J call TRBJ2-5; D perhaps matches TRBD1 (5 bases). Matching the DNA end better, TRBJ2-7 makes the J call doubtful. CDR3 length equals 14 residues. From germline, CDR1 is MNHEY and CDR2 SVGAGI. The CDR3 loop reads CASSYRQSSYEQYF. The DNA for the CDR3 is TGTGCCAGCAGTTACAGACAGAGCTCCTACGAGCAGTACTTC.

This clone was seen a single time. The chain has TRBV6-5 and TRBJ1-6, with TRBD1 identical over 9 bases. The CDR3 loop spans 16 amino acids. Trimming took 2 bases from V and 9 from J; bases not matched to a gene: 8. Germline CDR1 MNHEY, CDR2 SVGAGI. The CDR3 spells CASSYGRDRDGSPLHF. DNA for the CDR3: TGTGCCAGCAGTTACGGAAGGGACAGGGATGGTTCACCCCTCCACTTT.